The 26 T cell receptor beta chains below come from one sample, sequenced in a study of memory CD4+ T cells and cytomegalovirus serostatus. Only in-frame clones appear in the TCRdb table, and some are missing; sequencing was by immunoSEQ multiplex PCR. Of about 56,000 clones in the sample, about 80% were seen once. Single viable CD3+CD4+CD8-CD45RO+ cells were sorted as the memory CD4+ T cells. Sequencing input: memory CD4+ T cells from blood. These receptors were collected from an adult in good health and CMV-seronegative.

The chain employs TRBV5-1 and TRBJ2-3, with 10 nucleotides matching TRBD2. V gave up 7 bases and J gave up 4 bases; unmatched junction bases: 9. Germline V gene data show CDR1 as SGHRS and CDR2 as YFSETQ. This CDR3 is 15 amino acids long. The CDR3 reads CASATASGGPDTQYF. As DNA, the CDR3 is TGCGCCAGCGCAACGGCTAGCGGGGGCCCAGATACGCAGTATTTT.

This chain joins TRBV10-1 and TRBJ1-2; D gene uncertain. The germline V gene has CDR1 WNHNN and CDR2 SYGVQD (reference sequence). The CDR3 runs 16 residues. V gave up 4 bases and J gave up 4 bases, with 19 bases separating them. CDR3 region: CASSASQRSRTYGYTF. DNA for the CDR3: TGCGCCAGCAGTGCCTCTCAAAGATCGCGAACCTATGGCTACACCTTC.

V is TRBV7-2 and J is TRBJ2-4; D assignment may be TRBD1 or TRBD2 (5 bases each). V lost 5 bases, J lost 8 bases, and 19 bases lay in between. The CDR3 extends over 15 amino acids. Germline V CDR1 and CDR2: SGHTA, FQGNSA. The DNA of the CDR3 is TGTGCCAGCAGCCCTTTTCCCAGGGCGAGGGACATTCAGTACTTC. Translating gives CASSPFPRARDIQYF.

The chain employs TRBV28 and TRBJ1-5; 10 bases agree with TRBD1. From germline, CDR1 is MDHEN and CDR2 SYDVKM. The CDR3 consists of 18 residues. J gave up 2 bases and V 5 bases, and 12 bases lay outside the gene matches. The CDR3, as DNA: TGTGCCAGCAGTCGCCCGGGACAGGGGTATGAAGGCAATCAGCCCCAGCATTTT. Protein: CASSRPGQGYEGNQPQHF.

The rearrangement links TRBV1 to TRBJ1-2; TRBD1, the D gene given by the table, was not confirmed from the DNA. TRBV1 is shown as a pseudogene. This CDR3 contains 18 residues. CDR3 sequence: CTSSQPDPLQAPNYGYTF. The CDR3 DNA reads TGCACCAGCAGCCAACCGGATCCCCTACAGGCACCTAACTATGGCTACACCTTC.

V gene TRBV7-3 combines with J gene TRBJ2-6; D is unclear. Germline V gene data show CDR1 as SGHTA and CDR2 as FQGTGA. This CDR3 contains 15 residues. V was cut by 5 bases and J by 2 bases, with 10 bases left in between. CDR3 residues: CASSQGGAGANVLTF. CDR3 bases: TGTGCCAGCAGCCAAGGTGGGGCTGGGGCCAACGTCCTGACTTTC.

The rearrangement uses TRBV9 and TRBJ2-1; TRBD2 aligns across 16 bases. From germline, CDR1 is SGDLS and CDR2 YYNGEE. This CDR3 region has 15 residues. The V segment lost 4 bases and the J segment 15 bases; nucleotides outside the gene matches: 10. The CDR3 reads CASSPGTSGGAILFF. The CDR3 DNA reads TGTGCCAGCAGCCCCGGGACTAGCGGGGGGGCAATCTTGTTCTTC.

The rearrangement joins TRBV7-8 to TRBJ1-2; D is undetermined. The CDR3 is 13 residues long. Germline CDR1 reads SGHVS; CDR2 reads FQNEAQ. V was pared by 5 bases and J by 4 bases, with 11 bases between. The CDR3 coding sequence is TGTGCCAGCAGCCTTTTAGTAGGCTATGGCTACACCTTC. This codes for CASSLLVGYGYTF.

This clone has only one observation. J is TRBJ1-1 and V is TRBV2; D is perhaps TRBD1 (5 bases). Germline V gene sequence: CDR1 SNHLY, CDR2 FYNNEI. This CDR3 has 15 amino acids. The germline V and J ends were trimmed by 6 bases and 1 base, with 15 bases remaining between them. The CDR3 region has the DNA TGTGCCAGCAGGCCTCAGGGATTGGGGAACACTGAAGCTTTCTTT. Amino acid sequence: CASRPQGLGNTEAFF.

The J gene is TRBJ2-2, the V gene TRBV9, with 15 bases fitting TRBD2. Germline V gene data show CDR1 as SGDLS and CDR2 as YYNGEE. The ends lost 3 bases at V and 8 bases at J; junction bases unmatched: 5. The CDR3 totals 16 residues. The CDR3 DNA follows: TGTGCCAGCAGCGAAGGACTAGCGGGGGGGCTTGGGGAGCTGTTTTTT. Its protein is CASSEGLAGGLGELFF.

V gene TRBV30 combines with J gene TRBJ2-3; tentatively, D is TRBD2 (6 bases). The V end was cut by 8 bases, the J end by 2 bases, with 11 bases between. The CDR3 consists of 12 residues. The germline gives CDR1 GTSNPN, CDR2 SVGIG (reference sequence). CDR3 nucleotide sequence: TGTGCCGGAGGGCGGGACACAGATACGCAGTATTTT. It encodes CAGGRDTDTQYF.

This rearrangement joins TRBV4-3 to TRBJ1-6; D is unresolved. The V and J ends lost 1 base and 9 bases respectively, with 7 bases between them. Germline assignment: CDR1 LGHNA and CDR2 YSLEER. The CDR3 contains 13 residues. The DNA of the CDR3 is TGCGCCAGCAGCCAAGGGCACTTTTCACCCCTCCACTTT. It encodes CASSQGHFSPLHF.

This clone was detected a few times. The V gene is TRBV5-1, the J gene TRBJ1-6; D possibly corresponds to TRBD1 (5 bases). Germline CDR1 SGHRS, CDR2 YFSETQ. Trimming took 4 bases from V and 10 from J, leaving 18 bases between them. There are 15 residues in the CDR3. CDR3 in amino acids: CASSVETGRTSPLHF. The CDR3 nucleotides are TGCGCCAGCAGCGTCGAGACGGGACGGACCTCACCCCTCCACTTT.

J is TRBJ1-2 and V is TRBV5-5; 7 positions match TRBD1. Per germline, CDR1 SGHKS and CDR2 YYEKEE (reference sequence). The CDR3 runs to 14 residues. V lost 4 bases, J lost 4 bases, and 7 bases stayed unmatched. CDR3 bases: TGTGCCAGCAGCGCAGGACAGGTCGGCTATGGCTACACCTTC. Encoded protein: CASSAGQVGYGYTF. The whole variable domain, filled in from reference TRBV5-5 and TRBJ1-2, reads DAGVTQSPTHLIKTRGQQVTLRCSPISGHKSVSWYQQVLGQGPQFIFQYYEKEERGRGNFPDRFSARQFPNYSSELNVNALLLGDSALYLCASSAGQVGYGYTFGSGTRLTVV.

V and J are TRBV28 and TRBJ1-2; D is perhaps TRBD1 (6 bases). The CDR3 consists of 13 residues. With 4 bases removed from V and 4 bases from J, the gap between germline ends came to 10 bases. CDR1 is MDHEN and CDR2 is SYDVKM in the germline V gene. CDR3 nucleotides: TGTGCCAGCAGTTCAGGGGAGGTCTATGGCTACACCTTC. Its translation is CASSSGEVYGYTF.

This CDR3 reads CASSRGGENTIYF. The CDR3 region has the DNA TGTGCCAGCAGCCGCGGGGGGGAAAACACCATATATTTT. The genes are TRBV9 and TRBJ1-3; TRBD1 might be the D (5 bases). Germline V gives CDR1 SGDLS, CDR2 YYNGEE. The CDR3 has 13 residues. V was clipped by 4 bases and J by 6 bases, with 11 bases between them.

The chain joins TRBV9 to TRBJ2-3; D possibly corresponds to TRBD2 (6 bases). The CDR3 has 15 residues. CDR1 is SGDLS, CDR2 YYNGEE, per germline. Trimming took 0 bases from V and 1 from J, leaving 9 bases between them. The CDR3 is CASSVGLDGTDTQYF. Here the CDR3 DNA reads TGTGCCAGCAGCGTAGGACTAGACGGCACAGATACGCAGTATTTT.

This chain joins TRBV11-2 and TRBJ2-1; TRBD2 matches at 8 bases. Germline V gene sequence: CDR1 SGHAT, CDR2 FQNNGV. The CDR3 extends over 16 amino acids. With 4 bases clipped from V and 2 bases from J, the junction kept 7 bases outside the gene matches. DNA of the CDR3: TGTGCCAGCAGCTCATCCTTTAGCGGGGCCTACAATGAGCAGTTCTTC. It yields the protein CASSSSFSGAYNEQFF.

The chain employs TRBV6-5 and TRBJ1-1; D unclear. The V end lost 9 bases, the J end lost 0 bases, and 11 bases lay between the germline ends. The CDR3 runs 13 residues. The germline V gene has CDR1 MNHEY and CDR2 SVGAGI. This CDR3 reads CARVLVMNTEAFF. As DNA, the CDR3 is TGTGCCAGGGTTTTGGTCATGAACACTGAAGCTTTCTTT.

The chain carries TRBV5-6 and TRBJ1-2; weak D call: TRBD1 (5 bases). The CDR3 loop spans 12 amino acids. In germline, CDR1 is SGHDT, CDR2 YYEEEE. DNA for the CDR3: TGTGCTAGTTCCGGGGGAATCTATGGCTACACCTTC. Translated, it gives CASSGGIYGYTF.

The chain has TRBV19 and TRBJ2-1; D gene unclear. The CDR3 totals 11 residues. The V end lost 10 bases, the J end lost 4 bases, and 8 bases lay between the germline ends. CDR1 and CDR2 (germline): LNHDA, SQIVND (reference sequence). CDR3 sequence: CATQGYNEQFF. The CDR3 nucleotides read TGTGCCACCCAAGGTTACAATGAGCAGTTCTTC.

The rearrangement links TRBV9 to TRBJ2-1; a weak D match, TRBD2 (5 bases). In germline, CDR1 is SGDLS, CDR2 YYNGEE. The V end was cut by 5 bases, the J end by 0 bases, with 15 bases between. This CDR3 is 16 amino acids long. Here the CDR3 DNA reads TGTGCCAGCAGTCCCCTGGCTAGCAGCTCCTACAATGAGCAGTTCTTC. Its translation is CASSPLASSSYNEQFF.

Concerning this clone: Mismatch with germline at one junction end may stem from a read error. J is TRBJ1-5 and V is TRBV5-1; D possibly corresponds to TRBD1 (6 bases). Germline CDR1 and CDR2: SGHRS and YFSETQ. CDR3 length equals 14 residues. The CDR3 region is CASRLDSGNQPQHF. The CDR3 coding sequence is TGCGCCAGCAGATTGGACAGTGGCAATCAGCCCCAGCATTTT.

This chain joins TRBV5-8 and TRBJ2-2; D gene uncertain. The CDR3 length is 16 residues. Between the trimmed V and J ends, which lost 4 bases and 2 bases, there was a span of 15 bases. CDR1 and CDR2 (germline): SGHTS, YDEGEE. Written as DNA, the CDR3 is TGTGCCAGCAGCCCCTGGATGCGCCTCAACACCGGGGAGCTGTTTTTT. Residues: CASSPWMRLNTGELFF. The complete variable domain, with remaining parts taken from reference TRBV5-8 and TRBJ2-2, reads EAGVTQSPTHLIKTRGQQATLRCSPISGHTSVYWYQQALGLGLQFLLWYDEGEERNRGNFPPRFSGRQFPNYSSELNVNALELEDSALYLCASSPWMRLNTGELFFGEGSRLTVL.

The J gene is TRBJ2-7, the V gene TRBV10-3; D might be TRBD1 (6 bases). CDR1 and CDR2 from the germline V gene are ENHRY and SYGVKD. The CDR3 runs to 12 residues. The CDR3 DNA sequence: TGTGCAACTGGGGGCAGGGCAGGCGAGCAGTACTTC. Translated: CATGGRAGEQYF.

The V call is TRBV28, the J call TRBJ1-5; no clear D. V gave up 6 bases and J gave up 5 bases, with 14 bases separating them. The CDR3 covers 14 residues. Germline V gene sequence: CDR1 MDHEN, CDR2 SYDVKM. Written as DNA, the CDR3 is TGTGCCAGCAGGATCCTCATCCCGGATCAGCCCCAGCATTTT. This translates into CASRILIPDQPQHF. The full variable domain, rest sourced from reference TRBV28 and TRBJ1-5, is DVKVTQSSRYLVKRTGEKVFLECVQDMDHENMFWYRQDPGLGLRLIYFSYDVKMKEKGDIPEGYSVSREKKERFSLILESASTNQTSMYLCASRILIPDQPQHFGDGTRLSIL.